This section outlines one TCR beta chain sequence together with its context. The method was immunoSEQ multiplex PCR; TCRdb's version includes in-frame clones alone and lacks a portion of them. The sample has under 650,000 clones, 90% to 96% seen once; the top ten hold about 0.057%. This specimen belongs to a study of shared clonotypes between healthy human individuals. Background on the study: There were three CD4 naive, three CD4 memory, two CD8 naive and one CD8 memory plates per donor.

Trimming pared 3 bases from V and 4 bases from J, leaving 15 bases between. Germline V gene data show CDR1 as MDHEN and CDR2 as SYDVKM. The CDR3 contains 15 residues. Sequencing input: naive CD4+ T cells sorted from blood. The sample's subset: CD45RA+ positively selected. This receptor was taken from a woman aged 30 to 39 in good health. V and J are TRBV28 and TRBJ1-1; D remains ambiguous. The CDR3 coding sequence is TGTGCCAGCAGTTTTATTTTTTCCACGGGCACTGAAGCTTTCTTT. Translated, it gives CASSFIFSTGTEAFF.